This entry is about one TCR beta chain. An end of the junction differs from the germline gene, which may be a read error. Data came from immunoSEQ multiplex PCR; TCRdb stores just in-frame clones and leaves some out. This sample carries approximately 88,000 clones, 90% to 95% of them seen once, and the ten largest clones take 0.25%. The data belong to a study of technical replicates of blood from a handful of donors. The germline V gene has CDR1 SGHDT and CDR2 YYEEEE. The CDR3 length is 13 residues. Source material: T cells isolated from PBMCs. The chain carries TRBV5-6 and TRBJ1-1; no clear D. The source is a human donor in good health. The CDR3 protein is CASSLRHGGEALF. DNA of the CDR3: TGTGCCAGCAGCTTAAGACATGGAGGTGAGGCCCTTTTT.